This T cell receptor (beta chain) derives from a study of regulatory T cells in long-lasting Graves disease. Arm-PCR of CDR3 regions with iRepertoire HTBI primers generated TCR beta libraries. Authors' methods: Identified across the samples were 62 TRBV segments and about 14 TRBJ segments. TCRdb used MiXCR to reprocess the multiplex PCR reads, holding one entry per CDR3 protein. TCRdb, rather than the study authors, made the V and J calls. The sample consists of about 450,000 distinct CDR3 sequences, about a quarter of them appearing once. Stated time point: persistent/refractory GD, antithyroid drugs over 5 years with positive TRAb. Preparation of the TCR library used RNA extracted from PBMCs. It was an endocrinology department in Xi'an, China, that provided the patients. Concerning this clonotype itself: Its antigen is not identified.

V was clipped by 5 bases and J by 5 bases; unmatched bases: 12. Germline-derived CDR1 and CDR2 are MNHNS and SASEGT. The CDR3 loop spans 17 amino acids. Study results and limitations: The study found lower TCR diversity in persistent Graves' patients than in newly diagnosed ones.

The clonotype originates from a female donor with Graves disease. The V call is TRBV6-1, the J call TRBJ2-2; 9 bases map to TRBD2. The material sequenced was peripheral blood mononuclear cells (PBMCs), taken when the disease was refractory, from a patient treated with antithyroid drugs. The CDR3 DNA follows: TGTGCCAGCAGTCGACTAGCGGACGCCCGGGGAACCGGGGAGCTGTTTTTT. Its translation is CASSRLADARGTGELFF.